Listed here are 25 T cell receptor beta chains from one sample, sequenced in a study of blood T cell repertoires in COVID-19. Measured with immunoSEQ multiplex PCR; TCRdb has only the in-frame clones, and not every one. The data show around 120,000 clones, over 80% seen once. What was sequenced was peripheral blood. The receptors were gathered from a middle-aged man with active or convalescent COVID-19.

In this sample, this clone turned up once. V gene TRBV11-2 combines with J gene TRBJ2-7, with 9 positions matching TRBD1. Trimming removed 1 base from V and 1 base from J; junction bases left unmatched: 2. The germline gives CDR1 SGHAT, CDR2 FQNNGV. This CDR3 comprises 15 residues. The CDR3 here is CASSLATGGSYEQYF. CDR3 bases: TGTGCCAGCAGCTTAGCGACAGGGGGGTCCTACGAGCAGTACTTC.

In its sample, this clone was seen a few times. The chain couples TRBV19 to TRBJ1-1, with D maybe TRBD1 (6 bases). V lost 5 bases to trimming and J lost 1 base, with 11 bases between them. Germline assignment: CDR1 LNHDA and CDR2 SQIVND (reference sequence). This CDR3 contains 14 residues. The CDR3 protein is CASSLGGPNTEAFF. CDR3 DNA: TGTGCCAGTAGTTTAGGGGGGCCGAACACTGAAGCTTTCTTT. Based on the CDR3 plus reference TRBV19 and TRBJ1-1, the full variable domain is DGGITQSPKYLFRKEGQNVTLSCEQNLNHDAMYWYRQDPGQGLRLIYYSQIVNDFQKGDIAEGYSVSREKKESFPLTVTSAQKNPTAFYLCASSLGGPNTEAFFGQGTRLTVV.

The V and J genes are TRBV5-1 and TRBJ2-5, with 12 bases identical to TRBD1. Germline assignment: CDR1 SGHRS and CDR2 YFSETQ. This CDR3 has 15 amino acids. Trimming at V came to 4 bases and at J to 4 bases, leaving 5 bases not matched to a gene. CDR3 loop: CASSRDRGLLETQYF. CDR3 nucleotides: TGCGCCAGCAGCCGGGACAGGGGGCTATTAGAGACCCAGTACTTC.

J is TRBJ2-2 and V is TRBV5-6; tentatively, D is TRBD2 (6 bases). The CDR3 covers 15 residues. V shed 4 bases and J shed 3 bases, with 13 bases lying between them. The germline V gene encodes CDR1 SGHDT and CDR2 YYEEEE. CDR3: CASSRGGTDTGELFF. For the CDR3, the DNA is TGTGCCAGCAGCAGGGGCGGGACGGACACCGGGGAGCTGTTTTTT.

The rearrangement uses TRBV2 and TRBJ1-2; TRBD1 agrees at 12 bases. V shed 4 bases and J 7 bases; nucleotides not matched to a gene: 10. The CDR3 contains 16 residues. Germline-derived CDR1 and CDR2 are SNHLY and FYNNEI. DNA of the CDR3: TGTGCCAGCAGTGTAGCGGGACAGGGGGCCCTCAGTGGCTACACCTTC. Translation: CASSVAGQGALSGYTF.

The rearrangement uses TRBV27 and TRBJ1-6, with D unclear. In germline, CDR1 is MNHEY, CDR2 SMNVEV (reference sequence). The CDR3 totals 14 residues. The germline V and J ends were trimmed by 3 bases and 6 bases, with 9 bases remaining between them. The CDR3 reads CASSLSGFNSPLHF. In DNA, the CDR3 is TGTGCCAGCAGTTTGTCGGGGTTTAATTCACCCCTCCACTTT.

This clone was seen once. The V and J genes are TRBV5-8 and TRBJ1-1, with a tentative D call TRBD1 (6 bases). The CDR3 has 15 residues. CDR1 and CDR2 from the germline V gene are SGHTS and YDEGEE. Trimming took off 2 bases at V and 1 base at J, with 12 bases between the two ends. CDR3 nucleotide sequence: TGTGCCAGCAGCTTAGGGCTGACAGGGAACACTGAAGCTTTCTTT. Protein product: CASSLGLTGNTEAFF.

V is TRBV30 and J is TRBJ2-5; possible D gene TRBD2, 5 bases. V lost 5 bases, J lost 0 bases, and 16 bases lay in between. The CDR3 extends over 15 amino acids. Germline CDR1 reads GTSNPN; CDR2 reads SVGIG (reference sequence). The CDR3 here is CAWGDGLVDQETQYF. CDR3 nucleotides: TGTGCCTGGGGCGACGGACTGGTGGACCAAGAGACCCAGTACTTC.

The rearrangement uses TRBV27 and TRBJ2-3; 7 bases map to TRBD1. V gave up 5 bases and J gave up 2 bases; unmatched junction bases: 7. This CDR3 spans 15 amino acids. CDR1 and CDR2 from the germline V gene are MNHEY and SMNVEV (reference sequence). The CDR3 DNA is TGTGCCAGCAGTCCGCGTGGGACAGCCACAGATACGCAGTATTTT. This translates into CASSPRGTATDTQYF.

This chain uses TRBV6-5 with TRBJ2-1; 9 bases are a match to TRBD2. The CDR3 extends over 15 amino acids. Germline lookup yields CDR1 MNHEY and CDR2 SVGAGI. Trimming cost V 6 bases and J 8 bases; bases outside gene matches: 11. The CDR3 DNA follows: TGTGCCAGCAGATCCCTCGGACTAGCGAGCTATGAGCAGTTCTTC. The encoded protein is CASRSLGLASYEQFF.

This rearrangement joins TRBV19 to TRBJ1-5; 7 bases are shared with TRBD1. The CDR3 runs 16 residues. V dropped 2 bases and J dropped 2; count of bases not matched to a gene: 6. The germline CDR1 and CDR2 sequences are LNHDA and SQIVND (reference sequence). This chain's CDR3 is CASSIFLGGGNQPQHF. CDR3 DNA sequence: TGTGCCAGTAGTATATTTTTAGGGGGCGGCAATCAGCCCCAGCATTTT.

The chain carries TRBV20-1 and TRBJ1-5; 7 nucleotides line up with TRBD1. The CDR3 length is 15 residues. J lost 4 bases, V lost 3 bases, and 9 bases had no gene match. Germline V gene lookup returns CDR1 DFQATT and CDR2 SNEGSKA (reference sequence). CDR3 sequence reads: CSASGSGTVNQPQHF. CDR3 DNA sequence: TGCAGTGCTAGTGGGTCCGGGACAGTAAATCAGCCCCAGCATTTT.

The rearrangement joins TRBV2 to TRBJ2-7, with a possible D match to TRBD2 (6 bases). CDR1 and CDR2 (germline): SNHLY, FYNNEI. CDR3 size: 13 residues. Trimming shortened V by 10 bases and J by 0 bases, and 13 bases separated the two germline ends. The CDR3 loop is CATPGDGSYEQYF. The CDR3 nucleotides read TGTGCCACCCCGGGAGACGGCTCCTACGAGCAGTACTTC.

This clone was counted between two and nine times. The chain couples TRBV25-1 to TRBJ2-6; no clear D. CDR1 and CDR2 (germline): MGHDK, SYGVNS. Trimming removed 5 bases from V and 0 bases from J, with 5 bases in between. The CDR3 runs 14 residues. The CDR3 reads CASSSVSGANVLTF. CDR3 DNA: TGTGCCAGCAGTTCTGTCTCTGGGGCCAACGTCCTGACTTTC. Full variable domain (remainder filled in from reference TRBV25-1 and TRBJ2-6): EADIYQTPRYLVIGTGKKITLECSQTMGHDKMYWYQQDPGMELHLIHYSYGVNSTEKGDLSSESTVSRIRTEHFPLTLESARPSHTSQYLCASSSVSGANVLTFGAGSRLTVL.

This clone showed up just a few times. The rearrangement joins TRBV6-1 to TRBJ1-2; 7 positions match TRBD1. V shed 0 bases and J 4 bases; nucleotides not matched to a gene: 2. Germline V CDR1 and CDR2: MNHNS, SASEGT. The CDR3 is 14 residues long. The CDR3 region has the DNA TGTGCCAGCAGTGAAGCGGGACAGCTCTATGGCTACACCTTC. It codes for CASSEAGQLYGYTF.

This clone has a single count. This sequence joins TRBV4-1 and TRBJ2-4; possible D gene TRBD2, 6 bases. V lost 1 base, J lost 4 bases, and 11 bases lay in between. Germline V gives CDR1 MGHRA, CDR2 YSYEKL. There are 15 residues in the CDR3. The CDR3 DNA is TGCGCCAGCAGCCAAGCGGGGGTCGGGAAAAACATTCAGTACTTC. Translation gives CASSQAGVGKNIQYF.

This rearrangement joins TRBV27 to TRBJ2-5; TRBD2 matches at 12 bases. V gave up 4 bases and J gave up 4 bases; unmatched junction bases: 10. Germline CDR1 and CDR2: MNHEY and SMNVEV (reference sequence). The CDR3 is made up of 17 amino acids. CDR3 DNA sequence: TGTGCCAGCAGTTCCGATGGGCTAGCGGGGGGGCCAGAGACCCAGTACTTC. Amino acids: CASSSDGLAGGPETQYF.

The gene calls are TRBV19 and TRBJ1-3; 10 positions match TRBD1. The junction had 6 bases not matched to a gene; V was cut back by 4 bases and J by 3 bases. Per germline, CDR1 LNHDA and CDR2 SQIVND (reference sequence). This CDR3 comprises 16 residues. CDR3 sequence (DNA): TGTGCCAGTAGTAGTGACAGGGGGCTGAGTGGAAACACCATATATTTT. Its translation is CASSSDRGLSGNTIYF.

This sequence joins TRBV7-8 and TRBJ2-1; TRBD2 is a possible D gene (6 bases). V was cut by 5 bases and J by 10 bases, with 12 bases left in between. This CDR3 spans 12 amino acids. The V gene's germline CDR1 is SGHVS and CDR2 FQNEAQ. The CDR3 DNA follows: TGTGCCAGCAGCCCATCGGAGGGCGAGCAGTTCTTC. It codes for CASSPSEGEQFF. The full variable domain, completed using reference TRBV7-8 and TRBJ2-1, is GAGVSQSPRYKVAKRGQDVALRCDPISGHVSLFWYQQALGQGPEFLTYFQNEAQLDKSGLPSDRFFAERPEGSVSTLKIQRTQQEDSAVYLCASSPSEGEQFFGPGTRLTVL.

V gene TRBV4-1 combines with J gene TRBJ2-2; 8 bases are shared with TRBD2. Germline lookup yields CDR1 MGHRA and CDR2 YSYEKL. The CDR3 runs to 18 residues. Germline trimming cut 4 bases from V and 2 bases from J; bases unmatched to any gene: 12. CDR3 region: CASSRDQGAGGNTGELFF. In DNA, the CDR3 is TGCGCCAGCAGCCGAGACCAAGGCGCGGGGGGAAACACCGGGGAGCTGTTTTTT.

Concerning this clone: Germline and junction disagree at one end, which may indicate a read error. This chain joins TRBV7-7 and TRBJ2-2; the D gene is possibly TRBD1 (6 bases). This CDR3 is built from 15 residues. CDR1 and CDR2 from the germline V gene are SSHAT and FNYEAQ (reference sequence). The CDR3 region has the DNA TGTGCTAGCAGCCGGGACAACACGAACACCGGGGAGCTGTTTTTT. This gives the protein CASSRDNTNTGELFF.

This clone was counted between two and nine times. The sample has other DNA sequences that encode this CDR3 too. The V and J genes are TRBV18 and TRBJ1-1, with 7 bases fitting TRBD1. With 3 bases clipped from V and 0 bases from J, the junction kept 7 bases outside the gene matches. CDR1 KGHSH and CDR2 LQKENI come from the germline V gene. The CDR3 has 16 amino acids. CDR3 loop: CASSPERQGLNTEAFF. As DNA, the CDR3 is TGTGCCAGCTCACCTGAGAGACAGGGCCTGAACACTGAAGCTTTCTTT.

This chain links TRBV28 with TRBJ1-3, with D possibly matching TRBD1 (5 bases). V dropped 2 bases and J dropped 7 bases, with 12 bases sitting between them. CDR1 is MDHEN, CDR2 SYDVKM, per germline. This CDR3 is 14 amino acids long. CDR3 sequence reads: CASSLPGLSNTIYF. The CDR3 DNA is TGTGCCAGCAGTTTACCAGGGCTTTCGAACACCATATATTTT.

The V and J genes are TRBV29-1 and TRBJ2-5, with 12 positions matching TRBD2. The CDR3 is 17 amino acids. V was clipped by 0 bases and J by 5 bases; unmatched bases: 10. Germline-derived CDR1 and CDR2 are SQVTM and ANQGSEA. CDR3 DNA: TGCAGCGTTGAAGAGGGCCTAGCGGGGGGGCCGGGCGAGACCCAGTACTTC. It is translated as CSVEEGLAGGPGETQYF.

The chain has TRBV6-4 and TRBJ1-5, with TRBD1 identical over 8 bases. V was clipped by 0 bases and J by 4 bases; unmatched bases: 5. The germline V gene has CDR1 MRHNA and CDR2 SNTAGT. The CDR3 consists of 16 residues. CDR3 nucleotides: TGTGCCAGCAGTGACTCGAACAGGGGGAAGAATCAGCCCCAGCATTTT. It codes for CASSDSNRGKNQPQHF.